This TCR beta chain was captured in a study of T cells in Graves' hyperthyroidism and ophthalmopathy. The study, taken as a whole, reports: Ophthalmopathy was predicted by the model a median of approximately 6.6 months ahead of onset.

Comments on this clonotype: What it binds is unknown.

Researchers took RNA transcripts and amplified the TCR beta CDR3 regions from them. The HTBI primer set drove a first-round RT-PCR of the TCR CDR3. TCRdb re-analysed the multiplex PCR reads in MiXCR, keeping a single row per CDR3 protein. The data contain fewer than 450,000 distinct CDR3 sequences, about 18% of them singletons. Newly diagnosed hyperthyroidism, duration under 2 months, in patients aged 18 to 65. Uncontrolled infections, other autoimmune diseases, pregnancy or lactation led to exclusion of patients. Diagnoses were made from clinical symptoms, serum measures (thyroxine and TRAb), thyroid ultrasound and orbital computed tomography. The sample comprised blood. The clonotype was recovered from a woman in her 30s with Graves' hyperthyroidism that later progressed to Graves' ophthalmopathy.

The CDR3 nucleotides are TGCGCCAGCAGCCAAGCCCCGGCGGGGGGCACAGATACGCAGTATTTT. Translated: CASSQAPAGGTDTQYF. The V call is TRBV4-1, the J call TRBJ2-3; TRBD2 aligns across 7 bases. V trimming: 1 base; J trimming: 1 base; junction bases outside the gene matches: 5. The CDR3 extends over 16 amino acids. Germline V CDR1 and CDR2: MGHRA, YSYEKL.